This entry lists 31 T cell receptor beta chains sequenced from one sample in a study of graft-versus-host responses after intestinal transplantation. Antigens of these TCRs are unknown. The data were produced by immunoSEQ multiplex PCR, yet TCRdb's version contains in-frame clones alone and is incomplete. In the table there are 85,000 to 100,000 clones, roughly 90% of which are singletons. The source material was unstimulated CD4+ T cells sorted from spleen or lymph node cells, sampled before intestinal transplant. Every receptor here comes from a human donor who received an intestinal transplant.

J is TRBJ1-1 and V is TRBV5-1, with 7 bases lining up with TRBD1. The CDR3 loop spans 15 amino acids. The trim removed 4 bases at V and 4 bases at J, leaving 10 bases unmatched. CDR1 and CDR2 from the germline V gene are SGHRS and YFSETQ. Here the CDR3 reads CASSLTGTARTEAFF. CDR3 DNA: TGCGCCAGCAGCCTCACAGGGACAGCGCGCACTGAAGCTTTCTTT.

The rearrangement uses TRBV18 and TRBJ1-1; 10 bases align to TRBD1. The germline gives CDR1 KGHSH, CDR2 LQKENI. V dropped 3 bases and J dropped 5; count of bases not matched to a gene: 12. CDR3 length equals 17 residues. The CDR3 protein is CASSPQQGGQGGTEAFF. DNA of the CDR3: TGTGCCAGCTCACCGCAACAGGGAGGACAGGGGGGTACTGAAGCTTTCTTT.

This clone is medium-sized (0.01 to 0.1%) in the sample. The chain recombines TRBV2 with TRBJ2-7; 7 nucleotides match TRBD1. The CDR3 loop spans 14 amino acids. Looked up from germline, CDR1 is SNHLY and CDR2 is FYNNEI. The V segment lost 6 bases and the J segment 4 bases; nucleotides outside the gene matches: 9. The CDR3 spells CASRTGTDIYEQYF. As DNA, the CDR3 is TGTGCCAGCAGGACCGGGACAGATATTTACGAGCAGTACTTC.

The DNA of the CDR3 is TGTGCCAGCAGTTTAGTCCCGGGGAGGGTCGATCATTCACCCCTCCACTTT. It is translated as CASSLVPGRVDHSPLHF. This chain joins TRBV27 and TRBJ1-6, with D hard to call. The germline V and J ends were trimmed by 2 bases and 8 bases, with 19 bases remaining between them. Germline V gene lookup returns CDR1 MNHEY and CDR2 SMNVEV (reference sequence). This CDR3 comprises 17 residues.

The chain carries TRBV18 and TRBJ1-2; 7 bases are a match to TRBD1. This CDR3 has 14 residues. V lost 2 bases and J lost 4; bases outside the gene matches: 4. Germline loops: CDR1 KGHSH, CDR2 LQKENI. The CDR3 bases are TGTGCCAGCTCACCAGGACAGGAGAGCTATGGCTACACCTTC. Translation: CASSPGQESYGYTF.

The chain recombines TRBV6-1 with TRBJ1-3; D not resolved. Germline CDR1 and CDR2: MNHNS and SASEGT. This CDR3 comprises 14 residues. V was cut by 1 base and J by 2 bases, with 6 bases left in between. The CDR3 bases are TGTGCCAGCAGTGAAGTGGCAGCTGGAAACACCATATATTTT. Translation: CASSEVAAGNTIYF.

This chain joins TRBV7-9 and TRBJ2-7; possible D gene TRBD2, 6 bases. The CDR3 runs 17 residues. The V and J ends lost 2 bases and 3 bases respectively, with 20 bases between them. CDR1 and CDR2 from the germline V gene are SEHNR and FQNEAQ (reference sequence). CDR3 nucleotide sequence: TGTGCCAGCAGCTTAAGGGCCGGGGGAGGTTTGGTCTACGAGCAGTACTTC. This sequence encodes CASSLRAGGGLVYEQYF.

The chain is built from TRBV19 and TRBJ2-7; TRBD2 is a possible D gene (6 bases). CDR1 and CDR2 from the germline V gene are LNHDA and SQIVND (reference sequence). This CDR3 comprises 13 residues. V was clipped by 6 bases and J by 5 bases, with 14 bases between them. The CDR3 DNA sequence: TGTGCCAGTAGGCGGGACGGGATCCACGAGCAGTACTTC. It is translated as CASRRDGIHEQYF.

The rearrangement links TRBV19 to TRBJ1-5; D ambiguous. V was trimmed by 5 bases and J by 2 bases, leaving 13 bases between them. The CDR3 has 15 residues. Germline CDR1 LNHDA, CDR2 SQIVND (reference sequence). CDR3 amino acids: CASSPAEVGNQPQHF. The DNA for the CDR3 is TGTGCCAGTAGTCCCGCAGAGGTAGGCAATCAGCCCCAGCATTTT.

Of note for this clone: A read error may account for a junction end that differs from germline. V gene TRBV7-7 combines with J gene TRBJ1-1, with 7 bases identical to TRBD1. The germline CDR1 and CDR2 sequences are SSHAT and FNYEAQ (reference sequence). CDR3 length equals 15 residues. CDR3 sequence (DNA): TGTGCTAGCAGCTTAGGGGGCTTGGGGGGGAATGAAGCTTTCTTT. Amino acids: CASSLGGLGGNEAFF.

This chain joins TRBV2 and TRBJ1-1; D is unresolved. The V and J ends lost 7 bases and 4 bases respectively, with 10 bases between them. The CDR3 extends over 12 amino acids. Germline V gene lookup returns CDR1 SNHLY and CDR2 FYNNEI. CDR3 residues: CASTRRGTEAFF. In nucleotides, the CDR3 is TGTGCCAGCACGCGGAGAGGCACTGAAGCTTTCTTT. Together with reference TRBV2 and TRBJ1-1, the CDR3 gives the full variable domain: EPEVTQTPSHQVTQMGQEVILRCVPISNHLYFYWYRQILGQKVEFLVSFYNNEISEKSEIFDDQFSVERPDGSNFTLKIRSTKLEDSAMYFCASTRRGTEAFFGQGTRLTVV.

This chain links TRBV5-1 with TRBJ1-2, with TRBD1 matching over 7 bases. V gave up 2 bases and J gave up 4 bases; unmatched junction bases: 5. The CDR3 loop spans 14 amino acids. The germline V gene encodes CDR1 SGHRS and CDR2 YFSETQ. DNA of the CDR3: TGCGCCAGCAGCTTTCCGGGACAGCTCTATGGCTACACCTTC. It specifies CASSFPGQLYGYTF.

The rearrangement uses TRBV9 and TRBJ2-1, with a possible D match to TRBD2 (5 bases). Trimming pared 3 bases from V and 12 bases from J, leaving 16 bases between. CDR1 is SGDLS, CDR2 YYNGEE, per germline. The CDR3 runs to 13 residues. CDR3 bases: TGTGCCAGCAGCGCAGGAACCGGGGAGTGGCAGTTCTTC. Translation gives CASSAGTGEWQFF.

J is TRBJ2-1 and V is TRBV7-9; 9 positions agree with TRBD2. The CDR3 has 14 residues. Germline CDR1 SEHNR, CDR2 FQNEAQ (reference sequence). V trimming: 1 base; J trimming: 7 bases; junction bases outside the gene matches: 2. The CDR3 protein is CASSLGGGGNEQFF. CDR3 in DNA: TGTGCCAGCAGCTTAGGCGGGGGGGGGAATGAGCAGTTCTTC.

In its sample, this clone was seen a few times. CDR3 nucleotides: TGCAGCGTTGAAGATCTTCGGCAGGGCTATGGCTACACCTTC. Encoded protein: CSVEDLRQGYGYTF. The chain recombines TRBV29-1 with TRBJ1-2, with D perhaps matching TRBD1 (5 bases). The germline gives CDR1 SQVTM, CDR2 ANQGSEA. This CDR3 is 14 amino acids long. Trimming left V 0 bases short and J 4 bases short, with 12 bases between.

The chain is built from TRBV7-8 and TRBJ2-1, with TRBD2 matching over 8 bases. Trimming removed 5 bases from V and 13 bases from J; junction bases left unmatched: 13. The CDR3 covers 14 residues. Germline CDR1 SGHVS, CDR2 FQNEAQ. The CDR3 reads CASSLRGGGPTQFF. In DNA form, the CDR3 reads TGTGCCAGCAGCCTCCGGGGCGGGGGGCCCACCCAGTTCTTC. The whole variable domain, filled in from reference TRBV7-8 and TRBJ2-1, reads GAGVSQSPRYKVAKRGQDVALRCDPISGHVSLFWYQQALGQGPEFLTYFQNEAQLDKSGLPSDRFFAERPEGSVSTLKIQRTQQEDSAVYLCASSLRGGGPTQFFGPGTRLTVL.

The chain joins TRBV14 to TRBJ2-7; weak D call: TRBD1 (5 bases). V lost 1 base and J 5 bases, leaving 18 bases between the germline ends. Looked up from germline, CDR1 is SGHDN and CDR2 is FVKESK. The CDR3 is made up of 16 amino acids. For the CDR3, the DNA is TGTGCCAGCAGCCAAGGTCCAGGGTTCGGCCGCCACGAGCAGTACTTC. This translates into CASSQGPGFGRHEQYF.

The chain carries TRBV9 and TRBJ2-3; D is perhaps TRBD2 (7 bases). Germline CDR1 SGDLS, CDR2 YYNGEE. With 1 base removed from V and 4 bases from J, the gap between germline ends came to 19 bases. This CDR3 has 17 residues. The CDR3: CASSVRGGPGEADTQYF. CDR3 nucleotides: TGTGCCAGCAGCGTAAGGGGGGGGCCGGGGGAAGCAGATACGCAGTATTTT. The whole variable domain, filled in from reference TRBV9 and TRBJ2-3, reads DSGVTQTPKHLITATGQRVTLRCSPRSGDLSVYWYQQSLDQGLQFLIQYYNGEERAKGNILERFSAQQFPDLHSELNLSSLELGDSALYFCASSVRGGPGEADTQYFGPGTRLTVL.

The V call is TRBV9, the J call TRBJ2-3; D is possibly TRBD2 (5 bases). Germline V CDR1 and CDR2: SGDLS, YYNGEE. This CDR3 spans 16 amino acids. V was clipped by 0 bases and J by 3 bases, with 14 bases between them. Written as DNA, the CDR3 is TGTGCCAGCAGCGTAGATGAGGGTGGGAATACAGATACGCAGTATTTT. The encoded protein is CASSVDEGGNTDTQYF.

This chain joins TRBV25-1 and TRBJ2-7, with 10 nucleotides matching TRBD1. Germline-derived CDR1 and CDR2 are MGHDK and SYGVNS. The J segment lost 5 bases and the V segment lost 6 bases, leaving 7 bases of the junction unmatched. This CDR3 has 14 amino acids. The CDR3 sequence: CASSQGQGLHEQYF. The CDR3 DNA is TGTGCCAGCAGCCAGGGACAGGGGCTCCACGAGCAGTACTTC.

V and J are TRBV18 and TRBJ1-5; no clear D. The CDR3 covers 14 residues. Trimming pared 4 bases from V and 7 bases from J, leaving 14 bases between. CDR1 KGHSH and CDR2 LQKENI come from the germline V gene. CDR3 protein: CASSQLQTGQPQHF. The CDR3 DNA sequence: TGTGCCAGCTCACAGTTACAAACGGGACAGCCCCAGCATTTT. Complete variable domain (other parts from reference TRBV18 and TRBJ1-5): NAGVMQNPRHLVRRRGQEARLRCSPMKGHSHVYWYRQLPEEGLKFMVYLQKENIIDESGMPKERFSAEFPKEGPSILRIQQVVRGDSAAYFCASSQLQTGQPQHFGDGTRLSIL.

The chain links TRBV11-3 to TRBJ1-2; D may be TRBD1 (6 bases). V lost 2 bases, J lost 8 bases, and 18 bases lay in between. CDR3 length equals 15 residues. CDR1 and CDR2 (germline): SGHNT, YENEEA. CDR3 sequence reads: CASSLSWGRTGGYTF. The CDR3 nucleotides are TGTGCCAGCAGCTTATCCTGGGGGCGTACGGGAGGCTACACCTTC.

The rearrangement uses TRBV7-9 and TRBJ2-5, with 8 positions matching TRBD2. The germline V gene encodes CDR1 SEHNR and CDR2 FQNEAQ (reference sequence). The junction had 21 bases not matched to a gene; V was cut back by 8 bases and J by 4 bases. The CDR3 contains 18 residues. The CDR3 sequence: CASSRAGGGPDGIETQYF. In DNA, the CDR3 is TGTGCCAGCTCCCGCGCCGGGGGGGGGCCCGATGGGATAGAGACCCAGTACTTC.

This clone was observed a few times. This chain uses TRBV4-1 with TRBJ1-2; TRBD1 aligns across 8 bases. In germline, CDR1 is MGHRA, CDR2 YSYEKL. CDR3 length: 15 amino acids. The V and J ends lost 0 bases and 2 bases, in that order; junction bases with no gene match: 2. CDR3 in amino acids: CASSQDRQGNYGYTF. Here the CDR3 DNA reads TGCGCCAGCAGCCAAGATCGACAGGGGAACTATGGCTACACCTTC.

The chain carries TRBV18 and TRBJ1-2; D perhaps matches TRBD1 (5 bases). Per germline, CDR1 KGHSH and CDR2 LQKENI. V lost 6 bases and J lost 4, with 15 bases in between. The CDR3 spans 14 residues. CDR3 residues: CASSPREDRYGYTF. The CDR3 DNA reads as TGTGCCAGCTCCCCCAGGGAGGACCGCTATGGCTACACCTTC.

This chain joins TRBV6-5 and TRBJ2-2; weak D call: TRBD2 (5 bases). CDR1 is MNHEY, CDR2 SVGAGI, per germline. With 6 bases removed from V and 6 bases from J, the gap between germline ends came to 8 bases. The CDR3 loop spans 12 amino acids. CDR3: CASSKDSGELFF. CDR3 sequence (DNA): TGTGCCAGCAGCAAGGACTCCGGGGAGCTGTTTTTT.

The rearrangement uses TRBV7-9 and TRBJ2-1, with D tentatively TRBD1 (6 bases). The CDR3 covers 13 residues. Germline V gene lookup returns CDR1 SEHNR and CDR2 FQNEAQ (reference sequence). Trimming took 0 bases from V and 10 from J, leaving 10 bases between them. This chain's CDR3 is CASSLAQGLEQFF. The DNA for the CDR3 is TGTGCCAGCAGCTTAGCGCAGGGGTTGGAGCAGTTCTTC.

The chain is built from TRBV7-9 and TRBJ1-4; D unclear. CDR3 size: 16 residues. Germline loops: CDR1 SEHNR, CDR2 FQNEAQ (reference sequence). Trimming stripped 11 bases from V and 0 bases from J, with 19 bases between. The CDR3, as DNA: TGTGCCGTATCGGGAGGAACATCTGCAACTAATGAAAAACTGTTTTTT. Residues: CAVSGGTSATNEKLFF.

Turning to this clone: The sample has other DNA sequences that encode this CDR3 too. The chain uses TRBV5-1 and TRBJ2-7; tentatively, D is TRBD2 (6 bases). Per germline, CDR1 SGHRS and CDR2 YFSETQ. This CDR3 has 14 residues. V was cut by 0 bases and J by 2 bases, with 9 bases left in between. The CDR3 sequence: CASSLAGVTYEQYF. DNA for the CDR3: TGCGCCAGCAGCTTGGCGGGGGTCACCTACGAGCAGTACTTC.

The chain uses TRBV6-5 and TRBJ2-5; 8 bases map to TRBD2. This CDR3 contains 12 residues. Losses at the gene ends were 6 bases for V and 5 bases for J; bases not matched to a gene: 2. Germline V lookup: CDR1 MNHEY, CDR2 SVGAGI. In DNA, the CDR3 is TGTGCCAGCAGGACTAGCGCGGAGACCCAGTACTTC. Its translation is CASRTSAETQYF.

The chain employs TRBV5-1 and TRBJ1-2, with TRBD1 matching over 7 bases. The germline CDR1 and CDR2 sequences are SGHRS and YFSETQ. J gave up 10 bases and V 3 bases, and 15 bases lay outside the gene matches. This CDR3 is 15 amino acids long. The CDR3 region has the DNA TGCGCCAGCAGCTCGATGTTTCCCGGGACAGACTACTACACCTTC. This encodes CASSSMFPGTDYYTF.